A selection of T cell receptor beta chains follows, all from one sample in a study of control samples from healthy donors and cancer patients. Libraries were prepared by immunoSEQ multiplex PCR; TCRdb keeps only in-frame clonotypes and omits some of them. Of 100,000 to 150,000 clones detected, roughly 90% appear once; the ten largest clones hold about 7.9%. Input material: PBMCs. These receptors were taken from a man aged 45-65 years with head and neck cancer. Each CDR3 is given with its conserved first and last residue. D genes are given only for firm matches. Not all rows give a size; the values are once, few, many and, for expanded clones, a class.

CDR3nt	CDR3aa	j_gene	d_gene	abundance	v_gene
TGTGCCAGCAGGATTCGACAGGGGGAGAACACTGAAGCTTTCTTT	CASRIRQGENTEAFF	TRBJ1-1	TRBD1	.	TRBV2
TGTGCCAGCAGTTTAGACGGGGGAGTCTACAATGAGCAGTTCTTC	CASSLDGGVYNEQFF	TRBJ2-1	.	.	TRBV27
TGTGCCAGCAGCTCCGGGATCGAAATTGGCGAGCAGTACTTC	CASSSGIEIGEQYF	TRBJ2-7	.	.	TRBV7-9
TGTGCCAGCAGTGAAGTTTCTGGGGCCAACGTCCTGACTTTC	CASSEVSGANVLTF	TRBJ2-6	.	.	TRBV6-1
TGCGCCAGCTATTTAACCGGGGGGTATGAGCAGTTCTTC	CASYLTGGYEQFF	TRBJ2-1	TRBD2	.	TRBV5-1
TGTGCCAGCAGTTTATCGGGACAGGGGTATGAAAAACTGTTTTTT	CASSLSGQGYEKLFF	TRBJ1-4	TRBD1	.	TRBV27
TGTGCCAGCAGACTAGGACAGGAGAACACCGGGGAGCTGTTTTTT	CASRLGQENTGELFF	TRBJ2-2	TRBD1	.	TRBV5-4
TGTGCCAGCAGCTCCCAGGCAGGGGACGCCAAAAACATTCAGTACTTC	CASSSQAGDAKNIQYF	TRBJ2-4	.	.	TRBV5-5
TGCGCCAGCAGCTTGGAGGGCGGTGAGACCCAGTACTTC	CASSLEGGETQYF	TRBJ2-5	.	.	TRBV5-1
TGTGCCAGCCCAAGGGGAAATGAGCAGTTCTTC	CASPRGNEQFF	TRBJ2-1	.	.	TRBV28
TGTGCCAGCAGTGAAACGGGAATCCTGAGCTCCTACGAGCAGTACTTC	CASSETGILSSYEQYF	TRBJ2-7	.	.	TRBV2
TGCAGTGCTAGTAGGGACAGGGTAGACTACACCGGGGAGCTGTTTTTT	CSASRDRVDYTGELFF	TRBJ2-2	TRBD1	.	TRBV20-1
TGTGCCAGCAGTAGACAGGGGAACCCCTACGAGCAGTACTTC	CASSRQGNPYEQYF	TRBJ2-7	TRBD1	once	TRBV27
TGTGCCAGCAGCTTGGACAGATACCGGGACGAGCAGTACTTC	CASSLDRYRDEQYF	TRBJ2-7	.	many	TRBV11-3
TGTGCCAGCAGCCAAGATTGGATGGGGAGCACAGATACGCAGTATTTT	CASSQDWMGSTDTQYF	TRBJ2-3	.	.	TRBV3-1/TRBV3-2
TGCAGCGTTGCAGCGGGAGCCTACAATGAGCAGTTCTTC	CSVAAGAYNEQFF	TRBJ2-1	TRBD2	many	TRBV29-1
TGTGCCAGCAGCTTAGTATCAGGGGGTGGTGAAAAACTGTTTTTT	CASSLVSGGGEKLFF	TRBJ1-4	TRBD1	.	TRBV7-9
TGTGCCAGCAGCACACAGGGGAGGGGTGGCTACACCTTC	CASSTQGRGGYTF	TRBJ1-2	TRBD1	.	TRBV9
TGTGCCAGCACTCGGGAAAGGGGTGGACAAGAGACCCAGTACTTC	CASTRERGGQETQYF	TRBJ2-5	.	.	TRBV2
TGCAGCGTGCGAAGACTAGCGGGAGGAGGTGAGCAGTACTTC	CSVRRLAGGGEQYF	TRBJ2-7	TRBD2	.	TRBV29-1
TGTGCCACCGCGACAGGGGGGAACACTGAAGCTTTCTTT	CATATGGNTEAFF	TRBJ1-1	TRBD1	.	TRBV10-3
TGTGCCAGCAGCTTAAGACAGGGACCCTCCTACGAGCAGTACTTC	CASSLRQGPSYEQYF	TRBJ2-7	TRBD1	few	TRBV7-8
TGTGCCAGCAGCTTAGGAGGGGCGGGGGAGCAGTACTTC	CASSLGGAGEQYF	TRBJ2-7	.	.	TRBV5-6
TGTGCCAGCACCCCCGAAGGGGAACAAGAGACCCAGTACTTC	CASTPEGEQETQYF	TRBJ2-5	.	.	TRBV11-2
TGTGCCAGCTCACCACCGAGTTTCGCGGGAAGGAACGGGCGCACAGATACGCAGTATTTT	CASSPPSFAGRNGRTDTQYF	TRBJ2-3	.	.	TRBV18
TGTGCCAGCAGCGCACATCAACAGGGGTCGGGAGAGACCCAGTACTTC	CASSAHQQGSGETQYF	TRBJ2-5	TRBD1	.	TRBV7-6
TGCAGCGTTGTCGGGGCCGCGGGAGCAGGCACAGATACGCAGTATTTT	CSVVGAAGAGTDTQYF	TRBJ2-3	TRBD2	.	TRBV29-1
TGTGCCAGCAGTTCGCTAGCGGGGGGGCCCCGAGATACGCAGTATTTT	CASSSLAGGPRDTQYF	TRBJ2-3	TRBD2	.	TRBV6-4
TGTGCCAGCTCACCACTCGGAATCGACTACGAGCAGTACTTC	CASSPLGIDYEQYF	TRBJ2-7	.	.	TRBV18
TGTGCTAGCAGCTTAGGTTCCGGGAGACCCGGGGAGCTGTTTTTT	CASSLGSGRPGELFF	TRBJ2-2	.	.	TRBV7-7
TGTGCCAGCAGTTTAGGGGTGAATCAGCCCCAGCATTTT	CASSLGVNQPQHF	TRBJ1-5	.	.	TRBV27
TGCGCCAGCAGCGATCCGATGATCACCTATGGCTACACCTTC	CASSDPMITYGYTF	TRBJ1-2	.	.	TRBV5-1
TGTGCTAGTGGTTTGGTTCTGGCGCCGTCTGATCAGCCCCAGCATTTT	CASGLVLAPSDQPQHF	TRBJ1-5	.	.	TRBV12-5
TGCGCCAGCAGCCAAGTGCACGGAAACACCATATATTTT	CASSQVHGNTIYF	TRBJ1-3	.	.	TRBV4-1
TGTGCCAGCTCACTACGGGTTAACACTGAAGCTTTCTTT	CASSLRVNTEAFF	TRBJ1-1	.	.	TRBV18
TGTGCCAGCAGTGAGGGGGCCTTAGAGACCCAGTACTTC	CASSEGALETQYF	TRBJ2-5	.	.	TRBV2